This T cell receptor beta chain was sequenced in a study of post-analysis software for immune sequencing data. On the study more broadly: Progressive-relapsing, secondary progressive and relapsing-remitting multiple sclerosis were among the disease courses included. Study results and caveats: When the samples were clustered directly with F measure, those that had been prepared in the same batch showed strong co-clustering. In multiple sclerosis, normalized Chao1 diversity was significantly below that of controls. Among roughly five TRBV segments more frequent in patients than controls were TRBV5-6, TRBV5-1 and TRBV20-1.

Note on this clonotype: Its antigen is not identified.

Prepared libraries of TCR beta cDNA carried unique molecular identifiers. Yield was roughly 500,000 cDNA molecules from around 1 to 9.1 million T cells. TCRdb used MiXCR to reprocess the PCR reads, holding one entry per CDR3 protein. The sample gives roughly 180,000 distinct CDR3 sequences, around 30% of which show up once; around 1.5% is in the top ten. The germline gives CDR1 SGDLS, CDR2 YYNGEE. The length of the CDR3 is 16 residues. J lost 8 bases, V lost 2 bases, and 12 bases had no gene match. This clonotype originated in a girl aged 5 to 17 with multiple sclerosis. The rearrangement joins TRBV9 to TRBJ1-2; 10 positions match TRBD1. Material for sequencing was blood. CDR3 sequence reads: CASSVDRDRGIGGYTF. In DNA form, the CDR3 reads TGTGCCAGCAGCGTTGACCGGGACAGGGGTATAGGAGGCTACACCTTC.